The rows below give T cell receptor beta chains drawn from one sample of a study of blood T cell repertoires in COVID-19. Clones were sequenced by immunoSEQ multiplex PCR, and TCRdb holds only the in-frame ones, with some missing. The sample yields 55,000 to 80,000 clones, about 79% seen once. Material for sequencing was peripheral blood. These receptors all stem from a man between 65 and 85 years old with acute or convalescent COVID-19. CDR3s include the opening cysteine and the closing phenylalanine or tryptophan. Each record gives: CDR3 protein, CDR3 DNA, clone size, D gene, V gene, J gene. A D gene is named only where the DNA matches it firmly. Not all rows give a size; the values are once, few, many and, for expanded clones, a class.

CDR3 protein: CAFLERAGDYEQYF
CDR3 DNA: TGTGCCTTTCTAGAGCGAGCAGGGGACTACGAGCAGTACTTC
clone size: .
D gene: .
V gene: TRBV5-4
J gene: TRBJ2-7

CDR3 protein: CASSLLVPADNEQFF
CDR3 DNA: TGCGCCAGCAGCTTGTTAGTGCCCGCTGACAATGAGCAGTTCTTC
clone size: .
D gene: .
V gene: TRBV5-1
J gene: TRBJ2-1

CDR3 protein: CATSSESNEKLFF
CDR3 DNA: TGTGCCACCAGTTCGGAGTCTAATGAAAAACTGTTTTTT
clone size: few
D gene: .
V gene: TRBV24-1
J gene: TRBJ1-4

CDR3 protein: CASSEGGGWTEAFF
CDR3 DNA: TGTGCCAGCAGTGAGGGGGGGGGATGGACTGAAGCTTTCTTT
clone size: .
D gene: .
V gene: TRBV25-1
J gene: TRBJ1-1

CDR3 protein: CAIAADSSYNSPLHF
CDR3 DNA: TGTGCGATCGCGGCGGATAGCTCCTATAATTCACCCCTCCACTTT
clone size: .
D gene: .
V gene: TRBV28
J gene: TRBJ1-6

CDR3 protein: CASNQRQGIGNTIYF
CDR3 DNA: TGTGCCAGCAACCAAAGACAGGGCATTGGAAACACCATATATTTT
clone size: .
D gene: TRBD1
V gene: TRBV14
J gene: TRBJ1-3

CDR3 protein: CASSGSTRPAFF
CDR3 DNA: TGTGCCAGCAGCGGTTCCACGCGGCCAGCTTTCTTT
clone size: .
D gene: .
V gene: TRBV6-5
J gene: TRBJ1-1

CDR3 protein: CASSFPGLNYGYTF
CDR3 DNA: TGTGCCAGCAGCTTCCCGGGACTGAACTATGGCTACACCTTC
clone size: .
D gene: .
V gene: TRBV5-4
J gene: TRBJ1-2

CDR3 protein: CASSPQQGANLEDGYTF
CDR3 DNA: TGTGCCAGCTCACCACAACAGGGGGCAAATCTTGAGGATGGCTACACCTTC
clone size: .
D gene: TRBD1
V gene: TRBV18
J gene: TRBJ1-2

CDR3 protein: CASKSLRQGFILNTGELFF
CDR3 DNA: TGTGCCAGCAAAAGCCTTCGACAGGGGTTCATATTGAACACCGGGGAGCTGTTTTTT
clone size: .
D gene: TRBD1
V gene: TRBV27
J gene: TRBJ2-2

CDR3 protein: CASTTGKSYGYTF
CDR3 DNA: TGTGCCAGCACTACCGGGAAGAGCTATGGCTACACCTTC
clone size: .
D gene: .
V gene: TRBV6-5
J gene: TRBJ1-2

CDR3 protein: CASSLASGTDTQYF
CDR3 DNA: TGTGCCAGCAGCTTGGCTAGCGGTACAGATACGCAGTATTTT
clone size: .
D gene: TRBD2
V gene: TRBV5-4
J gene: TRBJ2-3

CDR3 protein: CASSLTGATGELFF
CDR3 DNA: TGTGCCAGCAGTCTGACAGGGGCCACCGGGGAGCTGTTTTTT
clone size: .
D gene: TRBD1
V gene: TRBV6-2/TRBV6-3
J gene: TRBJ2-2

CDR3 protein: CASSYNPSSGNTIYF
CDR3 DNA: TGTGCCAGCAGTTACAACCCGAGCTCCGGAAACACCATATATTTT
clone size: .
D gene: .
V gene: TRBV6-5
J gene: TRBJ1-3

CDR3 protein: CASRTLVRGINQPQHF
CDR3 DNA: TGTGCCAGTAGAACCCTAGTTAGGGGTATAAATCAGCCCCAGCATTTT
clone size: .
D gene: .
V gene: TRBV19
J gene: TRBJ1-5

CDR3 protein: CASSTPGTGYQPQHF
CDR3 DNA: TGTGCCAGTAGTACCCCCGGGACAGGGTATCAGCCCCAGCATTTT
clone size: .
D gene: TRBD1
V gene: TRBV19
J gene: TRBJ1-5

CDR3 protein: CASSLTSGRGTYEQYF
CDR3 DNA: TGTGCCAGCAGCTTAACGTCGGGCAGGGGAACGTACGAGCAGTACTTC
clone size: .
D gene: .
V gene: TRBV7-3
J gene: TRBJ2-7

CDR3 protein: CASSPPGTGFTEAFF
CDR3 DNA: TGTGCCAGTAGTCCTCCCGGGACAGGATTCACTGAAGCTTTCTTT
clone size: .
D gene: TRBD1
V gene: TRBV19
J gene: TRBJ1-1

CDR3 protein: CASSIALTDTQYF
CDR3 DNA: TGTGCCAGTAGTATAGCCCTTACAGATACGCAGTATTTT
clone size: .
D gene: .
V gene: TRBV19
J gene: TRBJ2-3

CDR3 protein: CASSWANRVNYEQYF
CDR3 DNA: TGTGCCAGCAGTTGGGCGAACAGGGTCAACTACGAGCAGTACTTC
clone size: .
D gene: .
V gene: TRBV28
J gene: TRBJ2-7

CDR3 protein: CASSFGGLAAPYEQYF
CDR3 DNA: TGTGCCAGCAGCTTCGGGGGACTAGCGGCCCCGTACGAGCAGTACTTC
clone size: .
D gene: TRBD2
V gene: TRBV7-8
J gene: TRBJ2-7

CDR3 protein: CASSPTSGSPSSYNEQFF
CDR3 DNA: TGTGCCAGCAGCCCGACTAGCGGGAGCCCTAGCTCCTACAATGAGCAGTTCTTC
clone size: .
D gene: TRBD2
V gene: TRBV7-9
J gene: TRBJ2-1

CDR3 protein: CASSSWTSGLNNEQFF
CDR3 DNA: TGTGCCAGTAGTTCATGGACTAGCGGTCTTAACAATGAGCAGTTCTTC
clone size: .
D gene: TRBD2
V gene: TRBV19
J gene: TRBJ2-1

CDR3 protein: CASSGYTSGSQETQYF
CDR3 DNA: TGTGCCAGTAGTGGGTATACTAGCGGGAGTCAAGAGACCCAGTACTTC
clone size: .
D gene: TRBD2
V gene: TRBV19
J gene: TRBJ2-5

CDR3 protein: CASWGGGGTQETQYF
CDR3 DNA: TGTGCCAGTTGGGGGGGTGGAGGGACCCAAGAGACCCAGTACTTC
clone size: .
D gene: TRBD2
V gene: TRBV7-6
J gene: TRBJ2-5

CDR3 protein: CASSPGISGYTF
CDR3 DNA: TGTGCCAGCAGCCCAGGGATATCGGGCTACACCTTC
clone size: .
D gene: .
V gene: TRBV7-2
J gene: TRBJ1-2

CDR3 protein: CASILGRNYGYTF
CDR3 DNA: TGTGCCAGCATCCTCGGTCGGAACTATGGCTACACCTTC
clone size: .
D gene: .
V gene: TRBV2
J gene: TRBJ1-2

CDR3 protein: CASSQDSSVTPYF
CDR3 DNA: TGTGCCAGCAGCCAAGATAGTAGCGTGACCCCGTACTTC
clone size: .
D gene: .
V gene: TRBV3-1/TRBV3-2
J gene: TRBJ2-7

CDR3 protein: CASRVGGAGNQPQHF
CDR3 DNA: TGTGCCAGCAGGGTGGGGGGGGCAGGCAATCAGCCCCAGCATTTT
clone size: few
D gene: .
V gene: TRBV6-5
J gene: TRBJ1-5

CDR3 protein: CATSGGTANQPQHF
CDR3 DNA: TGTGCCACCAGCGGCGGGACAGCTAATCAGCCCCAGCATTTT
clone size: .
D gene: TRBD1
V gene: TRBV15
J gene: TRBJ1-5

CDR3 protein: CASSFINRVTEAFF
CDR3 DNA: TGTGCCAGCAGTTTTATTAACAGGGTCACTGAAGCTTTCTTT
clone size: .
D gene: .
V gene: TRBV28
J gene: TRBJ1-1